Each of the 27 T cell receptor beta chains below was sequenced from the same sample in a study of blood T cell repertoires in COVID-19. Profiling relied on immunoSEQ multiplex PCR, and the TCRdb table lists in-frame clones only, not all of them. The table records some 280,000 clones, around four fifths of them present only once. Specimen: peripheral blood. The receptors were gathered from a woman in her forties or fifties with active or convalescent COVID-19.

This rearrangement joins TRBV28 to TRBJ1-3; the D is unclear. CDR3 size: 14 residues. The germline V gene encodes CDR1 MDHEN and CDR2 SYDVKM. Trimming removed 3 bases from V and 0 bases from J, with 6 bases in between. The CDR3 here is CASSFFSSGNTIYF. The CDR3 nucleotides read TGTGCCAGCAGTTTTTTCAGCTCTGGAAACACCATATATTTT.

Notes on this clone: A read error may be the cause here, since a much bigger clone is one base away. The sample has other DNA sequences that encode this CDR3 too. The CDR3 sequence: CASSIEGTGYNEQFF. DNA for the CDR3: TGTGCCAGTAGTATAGAAGGGACAGGATACAATGAGCAGTTCTTC. The chain recombines TRBV19 with TRBJ2-1, with 8 nucleotides matching TRBD1. This CDR3 has 15 amino acids. The V gene end was trimmed by 0 bases and the J gene end by 4 bases; junction bases not matched to a gene: 2. Germline V gives CDR1 LNHDA, CDR2 SQIVND (reference sequence).

V and J are TRBV3-1 (or the pseudogene TRBV3-2) and TRBJ1-1, with D possibly TRBD1 on 6 matching bases. The CDR3 consists of 14 residues. Trimming left V 0 bases short and J 5 bases short, with 10 bases between. Germline CDR1 and CDR2: LGHDT and YNNKEL (reference sequence). CDR3 region: CASSQDLGGTEAFF. The CDR3 DNA reads as TGTGCCAGCAGCCAAGATTTAGGGGGAACTGAAGCTTTCTTT.

The rearrangement uses TRBV29-1 and TRBJ2-1; 8 bases agree with TRBD2. CDR1 SQVTM and CDR2 ANQGSEA come from the germline V gene. V lost 7 bases, J lost 6 bases, and 17 bases stayed unmatched. The CDR3 runs to 16 residues. The CDR3 DNA reads as TGCAGCGGCGGGGTCCTCACGGGAGGGTACGCCAATGAGCAGTTCTTC. Translating gives CSGGVLTGGYANEQFF.

The genes are TRBV30 and TRBJ2-5; 7 positions match TRBD2. Germline CDR1 is GTSNPN and CDR2 is SVGIG (reference sequence). This CDR3 is 14 amino acids long. Trimming took 5 bases from V and 4 from J; bases not matched to a gene: 10. The CDR3 coding sequence is TGTGCCTGGGATTGGCGGGAGAATCGAGAGACCCAGTACTTC. Its translation: CAWDWRENRETQYF.

The rearrangement uses TRBV29-1 and TRBJ1-3; no definite D call. The length of the CDR3 is 18 residues. Per the germline V gene, CDR1 is SQVTM and CDR2 is ANQGSEA. The V gene lost 8 bases and the J gene lost 0 bases, with 26 bases spanning the gap. CDR3 protein: CSTILRKRRRSSGNTIYF. The CDR3 nucleotides read TGCAGCACCATCTTGAGGAAACGGCGTCGTAGCTCTGGAAACACCATATATTTT.

The chain carries TRBV4-1 and TRBJ1-3; D gene unclear. The CDR3 runs 15 residues. V lost 3 bases to trimming and J lost 2 bases, with 11 bases between them. Germline V gives CDR1 MGHRA, CDR2 YSYEKL. For the CDR3, the DNA is TGCGCCAGCAGCCACGAGGGCGGTCCTGGAAACACCATATATTTT. As protein: CASSHEGGPGNTIYF.

V and J are TRBV27 and TRBJ1-6, with D possibly being TRBD1 (6 bases). The V and J ends lost 5 bases and 10 bases respectively, with 15 bases between them. Germline CDR1 is MNHEY and CDR2 is SMNVEV (reference sequence). This CDR3 contains 14 residues. CDR3 sequence reads: CASSPGESGSPLHF. CDR3 DNA: TGTGCCAGCAGTCCAGGGGAGTCAGGCTCACCCCTCCACTTT.

The rearrangement joins TRBV7-2 to TRBJ2-3; 7 positions agree with TRBD1. J lost 7 bases, V lost 1 base, and 8 bases had no gene match. From germline, CDR1 is SGHTA and CDR2 FQGNSA. The CDR3 runs 15 residues. CDR3 DNA sequence: TGTGCCAGCAGCTTAGGACAGGGCTTTCTAAATACGCAGTATTTT. It yields the protein CASSLGQGFLNTQYF.

This clone was observed a few times. The chain joins TRBV4-1 to TRBJ1-2; TRBD1 matches at 7 bases. The CDR3 sequence is 15 residues long. J lost 10 bases, V lost 1 base, and 12 bases had no gene match. In germline, CDR1 is MGHRA, CDR2 YSYEKL. CDR3 in DNA: TGCGCCAGCAGCCAAGTGACAGGGAGCATTTCCCCCTACACCTTC. Its translation is CASSQVTGSISPYTF.

The V call is TRBV2, the J call TRBJ1-3, with D maybe TRBD1 (6 bases). This CDR3 is built from 16 residues. Germline values: CDR1 SNHLY, CDR2 FYNNEI. Between the trimmed V and J ends, which lost 7 bases and 0 bases, there was a span of 16 bases. The CDR3: CASTPQGFNSGNTIYF. As DNA, the CDR3 is TGTGCCAGCACCCCTCAGGGGTTTAACTCTGGAAACACCATATATTTT.

This clone has just one count. The CDR3 nucleotides read TGTGCCAGTCGCCCAGGGGCTTATAGCAATCAGCCCCAGCATTTT. Its protein is CASRPGAYSNQPQHF. The V call is TRBV19, the J call TRBJ1-5; D might be TRBD1 (6 bases). This CDR3 comprises 15 residues. Germline CDR1 is LNHDA and CDR2 is SQIVND (reference sequence). With 8 bases removed from V and 0 bases from J, the gap between germline ends came to 14 bases. Filled out from reference TRBV19 and TRBJ1-5, the complete variable domain reads DGGITQSPKYLFRKEGQNVTLSCEQNLNHDAMYWYRQDPGQGLRLIYYSQIVNDFQKGDIAEGYSVSREKKESFPLTVTSAQKNPTAFYLCASRPGAYSNQPQHFGDGTRLSIL.

The genes are TRBV27 and TRBJ1-6; D unclear. V was cut by 2 bases and J by 8 bases, with 10 bases left in between. The CDR3 spans 14 residues. Germline lookup yields CDR1 MNHEY and CDR2 SMNVEV (reference sequence). The CDR3 nucleotides are TGTGCCAGCAGTTTAGGCCCCAACCATTCACCCCTCCACTTT. Encoded protein: CASSLGPNHSPLHF.

This clone came up many times. The chain employs TRBV5-1 and TRBJ2-1; TRBD1 matches 8 bases. V lost 1 base and J lost 9; bases outside the gene matches: 6. CDR1 is SGHRS and CDR2 is YFSETQ in the germline V gene. The CDR3 covers 14 residues. The CDR3 protein is CASSLQGQGGEQFF. Written as DNA, the CDR3 is TGCGCCAGCAGCTTGCAAGGACAGGGAGGTGAGCAGTTCTTC. Combining the CDR3 with reference TRBV5-1 and TRBJ2-1 gives the whole variable domain KAGVTQTPRYLIKTRGQQVTLSCSPISGHRSVSWYQQTPGQGLQFLFEYFSETQRNKGNFPGRFSGRQFSNSRSEMNVSTLELGDSALYLCASSLQGQGGEQFFGPGTRLTVL.

V and J are TRBV12-3 or TRBV12-4 and TRBJ2-7; D gene ambiguous. Between the trimmed V and J ends, which lost 2 bases and 2 bases, there was a span of 4 bases. The length of the CDR3 is 12 residues. The CDR3 DNA reads TGTGCCAGCAGTTTACAGGCCTACGAGCAGTACTTC. Residues: CASSLQAYEQYF.

V is TRBV11-2 and J is TRBJ1-6; 8 nucleotides agree with TRBD1. The germline V gene has CDR1 SGHAT and CDR2 FQNNGV. The V gene end was trimmed by 5 bases and the J gene end by 8 bases; junction bases not matched to a gene: 11. The CDR3 extends over 16 amino acids. In DNA, the CDR3 is TGTGCCAGCAGCCCCCGGACAGGGACTGGGGATTCACCCCTCCACTTT. It encodes CASSPRTGTGDSPLHF.

V and J are TRBV5-5 and TRBJ1-2; 12 nucleotides line up with TRBD1. The germline V gene encodes CDR1 SGHKS and CDR2 YYEKEE (reference sequence). V was clipped by 4 bases and J by 6 bases; unmatched bases: 1. The CDR3 has 13 residues. CDR3 in amino acids: CASSGTGGDGYTF. For the CDR3, the DNA is TGTGCCAGCAGCGGGACAGGGGGCGATGGCTACACCTTC.

The chain joins TRBV6-2 or TRBV6-3 to TRBJ2-2, with D uncertain. Per germline, CDR1 MNHEY and CDR2 SVGEGT. The CDR3 covers 14 residues. The V gene lost 6 bases and the J gene lost 3 bases, with 11 bases spanning the gap. For the CDR3, the DNA is TGTGCCAGCAGCCAAACAGCTTACACCGGGGAGCTGTTTTTT. Protein sequence: CASSQTAYTGELFF.

V gene TRBV7-9 combines with J gene TRBJ1-2; the match to TRBD1 covers 10 bases. Unmatched junction bases numbered 13, after V lost 5 bases and J lost 4 bases. The CDR3 is made up of 17 amino acids. The germline V gene has CDR1 SEHNR and CDR2 FQNEAQ (reference sequence). The chain's CDR3 is CASSRSSGQGYSYGYTF. The DNA of the CDR3 is TGTGCCAGCAGCAGATCCTCGGGACAGGGGTACAGCTATGGCTACACCTTC.

J is TRBJ1-2 and V is TRBV7-9; the D is unclear. Germline-derived CDR1 and CDR2 are SEHNR and FQNEAQ (reference sequence). This CDR3 has 11 residues. V gave up 3 bases and J gave up 11 bases, with 10 bases separating them. CDR3 DNA: TGTGCCAGCAGCTTGGGGAGTAGGTACACCTTC. Amino acid sequence: CASSLGSRYTF.

The chain uses TRBV19 and TRBJ2-5, with 7 positions matching TRBD2. The CDR3 runs 15 residues. Germline V CDR1 and CDR2: LNHDA, SQIVND (reference sequence). Trimming at V came to 0 bases and at J to 2 bases, leaving 3 bases not matched to a gene. The CDR3 is CASSIDQGGQETQYF. In nucleotides, the CDR3 is TGTGCCAGTAGTATAGACCAGGGAGGGCAAGAGACCCAGTACTTC. Full variable domain (missing parts from reference TRBV19 and TRBJ2-5): DGGITQSPKYLFRKEGQNVTLSCEQNLNHDAMYWYRQDPGQGLRLIYYSQIVNDFQKGDIAEGYSVSREKKESFPLTVTSAQKNPTAFYLCASSIDQGGQETQYFGPGTRLLVL.

CDR3 nucleotide sequence: TGTGCCAGCAGTGGACAGATCCAAGAGACCCAGTACTTC. This encodes CASSGQIQETQYF. The genes are TRBV2 and TRBJ2-5; perhaps TRBD1 as D (5 bases). V lost 4 bases and J lost 1, with 7 bases in between. CDR3 length equals 13 residues. The germline V gene has CDR1 SNHLY and CDR2 FYNNEI.

This chain joins TRBV5-1 and TRBJ2-5; TRBD1 aligns across 9 bases. The V gene's germline CDR1 is SGHRS and CDR2 YFSETQ. J gave up 5 bases and V 3 bases, and 5 bases lay outside the gene matches. The CDR3 is 14 residues long. CDR3 bases: TGCGCCAGCAGCTGGGGACAGGGTGGGGAGACCCAGTACTTC. Protein: CASSWGQGGETQYF.

This clone was recorded only once. The CDR3 sequence is CASSSPGTGLIAFF. The DNA for the CDR3 is TGTGCCAGCAGTTCCCCCGGGACAGGATTAATAGCTTTCTTT. The chain has TRBV28 and TRBJ1-1, with TRBD1 matching 8 bases. Trimming took 4 bases from V and 10 from J; bases not matched to a gene: 11. CDR1 and CDR2 (germline): MDHEN, SYDVKM. The CDR3 runs to 14 residues.

This clone was detected only a few times. This sequence joins TRBV5-4 and TRBJ2-2; 7 positions agree with TRBD1. The CDR3 length is 15 residues. CDR1 and CDR2 from the germline V gene are SGHNT and YYREEE (reference sequence). Unmatched junction bases numbered 5, after V lost 0 bases and J lost 6 bases. CDR3 bases: TGTGCCAGCAGCTTGGTCAACAGGGGTCCCGGGGAGCTGTTTTTT. Amino acid sequence: CASSLVNRGPGELFF.

The V and J genes are TRBV28 and TRBJ2-4, with TRBD2 matching over 7 bases. The V gene's germline CDR1 is MDHEN and CDR2 SYDVKM. Losses at the gene ends were 6 bases for V and 1 base for J; bases not matched to a gene: 6. This CDR3 has 15 residues. CDR3 nucleotide sequence: TGTGCCAGCAGAGGGCGGGAGTGGGCCAAAAACATTCAGTACTTC. Protein sequence: CASRGREWAKNIQYF.

The chain has TRBV6-1 and TRBJ2-3; TRBD2 agrees at 9 bases. The CDR3 contains 15 residues. Germline values: CDR1 MNHNS, CDR2 SASEGT. V shed 2 bases, J shed 7 bases, and the junction held 7 bases outside the gene matches. CDR3 bases: TGTGCCAGCAGTGAAACGGCGGGAGGGCCAAATACGCAGTATTTT. It specifies CASSETAGGPNTQYF.